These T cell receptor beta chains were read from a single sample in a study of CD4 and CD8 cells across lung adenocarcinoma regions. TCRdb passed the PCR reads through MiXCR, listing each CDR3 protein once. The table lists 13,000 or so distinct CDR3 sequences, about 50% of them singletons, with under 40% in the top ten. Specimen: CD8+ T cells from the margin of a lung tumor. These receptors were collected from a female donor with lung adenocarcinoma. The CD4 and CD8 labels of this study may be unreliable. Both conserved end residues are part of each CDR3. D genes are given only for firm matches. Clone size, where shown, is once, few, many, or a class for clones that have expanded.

CAGQGGGAQETQYF | TGTGCGGGTCAGGGGGGGGGGGCCCAAGAGACCCAGTACTTC | TRBJ2-5 | TRBV10-3 | NA | 14 | NA
CASGRGETSTDTQYF | TGTGCCTCGGGACGGGGGGAAACTAGCACAGATACGCAGTATTTT | TRBJ2-3 | TRBV6-2/TRBV6-3 | TRBD2 | 15 | few
CASTPGISSYNSPLHF | TGTGCCAGCACCCCGGGGATAAGCTCCTATAATTCACCCCTCCACTTT | TRBJ1-6 | TRBV6-1 | NA | 16 | NA
CASSRDRDQYF | TGTGCCAGCAGTCGGGATCGGGACCAGTACTTC | TRBJ2-5 | TRBV6-1 | NA | 11 | NA
CASRGPGLALDEQFF | TGCGCCAGCAGAGGACCGGGACTAGCTTTGGATGAGCAGTTCTTC | TRBJ2-1 | TRBV10-1 | TRBD2 | 15 | many
CASSHASGLNYEQYF | TGCGCCAGCAGCCACGCTAGCGGACTGAACTACGAGCAGTACTTC | TRBJ2-7 | TRBV4-1 | TRBD2 | 15 | NA
CASSLGVNTGELFF | TGCGCCAGCAGCTTGGGTGTCAACACCGGGGAGCTGTTTTTT | TRBJ2-2 | TRBV5-1 | NA | 14 | NA
CAAGTWATDTQYF | TGCGCCGCGGGGACGTGGGCCACAGATACTCAGTACTTC | TRBJ2-4 | TRBV10-2 | NA | 13 | few
CAGGLAGGYKDTQYF | TGTGCCGGGGGCCTAGCGGGCGGCTACAAAGATACCCAGTACTTC | TRBJ2-5 | TRBV7-2 | TRBD2 | 15 | NA
CASSEDGGGTSYYGYTF | TGTGCCAGCAGTGAAGACGGGGGGGGGACTTCTTATTATGGCTACACCTTC | TRBJ1-2 | TRBV6-1 | NA | 17 | many
CASSEGDSPEAFF | TGTGCCAGCAGTGAGGGGGACAGTCCTGAAGCTTTCTTT | TRBJ1-1 | TRBV6-1 | TRBD1 | 13 | medium-sized
CASSSGRGGQNTQYF | TGTGCCAGCAGTTCGGGGCGGGGAGGCCAAAACACGCAGTACTTT | TRBJ2-4 | TRBV6-5 | NA | 15 | NA
CATNRARNEQFF | TGTGCCACTAACAGGGCCAGGAATGAGCAGTTCTTC | TRBJ2-1 | TRBV10-3 | NA | 12 | NA
CASLSRDRGLGQPQHF | TGTGCCAGCCTGTCCCGGGACAGGGGGCTTGGGCAGCCCCAGCATTTT | TRBJ1-5 | TRBV6-1 | TRBD1 | 16 | few
CASQGGGTKNIQYF | TGTGCCAGTCAGGGGGGGGGGACCAAAAACATTCAGTACTTC | TRBJ2-4 | TRBV6-5 | NA | 14 | large
CASAGSGGRNPETQYF | TGTGCCAGCGCGGGTAGCGGGGGCCGTAACCCAGAGACCCAGTACTTT | TRBJ2-3 | TRBV6-1 | TRBD2 | 16 | NA
CASSQEGAGPLYEQYF | TGCGCCAGCAGCCAAGAGGGCGCAGGACCCCTCTACGAGCAGTACTTC | TRBJ2-7 | TRBV4-1 | NA | 16 | few
CASSLGAGGRNEQFF | TGTGCCAGCAGTTTAGGAGCGGGGGGAAGAAATGAGCAGTTCTTC | TRBJ2-1 | TRBV27 | TRBD2 | 15 | NA
CASSLTPQGNTGELFF | TGTGCCAGCAGCTTAACCCCACAGGGGAACACCGGGGAGCTGTTTTTT | TRBJ2-2 | TRBV7-8 | NA | 16 | NA
CASSKEAHTYNEQFF | TGCGCCAGCAGCAAAGAAGCCCATACCTACAATGAGCAGTTCTTC | TRBJ2-1 | TRBV4-1 | NA | 15 | NA
CASSYVGTSGNEQFF | TGTGCCAGCAGTTACGTCGGGACTAGCGGCAATGAGCAGTTCTTC | TRBJ2-1 | TRBV6-5 | TRBD2 | 15 | NA
CASMRGSTYEQYF | TGTGCCAGCATGCGGGGGTCTACCTACGAGCAGTACTTC | TRBJ2-7 | TRBV6-1 | TRBD2 | 13 | large
CASSAHNEKLFF | TGTGCCAGCAGCGCACACAATGAAAAACTGTTTTTT | TRBJ1-4 | TRBV3-1 | NA | 12 | few
CASAQGVTEAFF | TGTGCCAGCGCCCAGGGGGTCACTGAAGCTTTCTTT | TRBJ1-1 | TRBV6-1 | TRBD1 | 12 | few
CASSQGDGGVGAKNTQYF | TGCGCCAGCAGCCAAGGCGACGGGGGGGTGGGAGCCAAAAATACGCAGTACTTC | TRBJ2-4 | TRBV4-1 | TRBD2 | 18 | NA
CASSSRVRGYTF | TGTGCCAGCAGCTCCAGGGTTCGCGGCTACACCTTC | TRBJ1-2 | TRBV11-2 | NA | 12 | NA
CASSGTGGCNTETQYF | TGTGCCAGCAGCGGGACTGGCGGCTGTAACACAGAGACGCAGTATTTT | TRBJ2-3 | TRBV6-1 | NA | 16 | once
CASSDLTSGTRETQYF | TGTGCCAGCAGTGACCTGACTAGCGGGACTCGAGAGACCCAGTACTTC | TRBJ2-5 | TRBV6-1 | TRBD2 | 16 | once